The rows below give T cell receptor beta chains drawn from one sample of a study of T cell responses to AZD1222 COVID-19 vaccine. Only in-frame clones appear in the TCRdb table, and some are missing; sequencing was by immunoSEQ multiplex PCR. The data hold some 120,000 clones, with around 84% observed a single time. The specimen comprised peripheral blood, sampled on day 0 of AZD1222 vaccination. The receptors originated from an adult in good health. CDR3s include the opening cysteine and the closing phenylalanine or tryptophan. The D gene is left open where the match is weak. Rows give clone size only sometimes, using once, few, many, or a class for an expanded clone.

cdr3_nt cdr3_aa clone_size v_call d_call j_call
TGTGCTAGTGAATCCGGGACGAACACTGAAGCTTTCTTT CASESGTNTEAFF NA TRBV25-1 NA TRBJ1-1
TGTGCCAGCAGCCTTGACAGGGAGCAAGAGACCCAGTACTTC CASSLDREQETQYF NA TRBV7-9 TRBD1 TRBJ2-5
TGCGCCAGCAGCCTGGACAGGGCCGCAGCAGGTTACACCTTC CASSLDRAAAGYTF NA TRBV5-1 TRBD1 TRBJ1-2
TGTGCCAGCAGCTTAGGGTTCCCTGAAGCTTTCTTT CASSLGFPEAFF NA TRBV13 NA TRBJ1-1
TGCGCCAGCAGCCATCTCACAGGAACATATGGCTACACCTTC CASSHLTGTYGYTF NA TRBV4-3 NA TRBJ1-2
TGTGCCAGCAGCTTTGGGACAGGGAGTGAAAAACTGTTTTTT CASSFGTGSEKLFF NA TRBV5-8 TRBD1 TRBJ1-4
TGTGCCAGCAGTGCTAGACAGGGACAAGCTTTCTTT CASSARQGQAFF NA TRBV2 TRBD1 TRBJ1-1
TGCAGCTATTGGAGTGGGGAAACGGACACTGAAGCTTTCTTT CSYWSGETDTEAFF NA TRBV29-1 NA TRBJ1-1
TGCGCCAGCAGCCGGACAGGGGAGGAATTCACCATATATTTT CASSRTGEEFTIYF NA TRBV5-1 TRBD1 TRBJ1-3
TGCGCCAGCAAGGGGGGCCGCCCGGACCAGCCCCAGCATTTT CASKGGRPDQPQHF NA TRBV10-1 NA TRBJ1-5
TGTGCCAGCAGCTTAGGCCTAGCGACAGCTAGCACAGATACGCAGTATTTT CASSLGLATASTDTQYF NA TRBV13 NA TRBJ2-3
TGCAGTGGGTCAGCGAACACTGAAGCTTTCTTT CSGSANTEAFF NA TRBV20-1 NA TRBJ1-1
TGTGCCAGCAGCCCGGTCCAAGGGGGAACTGAAGCTTTCTTT CASSPVQGGTEAFF NA TRBV7-2 NA TRBJ1-1
TGTGCCACCAGCGCCTTAGGGGGGGGCTACGAGCAGTACTTC CATSALGGGYEQYF NA TRBV15 NA TRBJ2-7
TGTGCCAGCAGCTTAGGATCTGGGGCCAACGTCCTGACTTTC CASSLGSGANVLTF NA TRBV11-3 NA TRBJ2-6
TGTGCCAGCAGCCAAGGTCTCCGGGAGACCCAGTACTTC CASSQGLRETQYF NA TRBV14 NA TRBJ2-5
TGTGCCAGTAGTGAAGGGTTTGGGGTCGAGCAGTACTTC CASSEGFGVEQYF NA TRBV19 NA TRBJ2-7
TGCGCCAGCAGCTTGGAGGCGAACACTGAAGCTTTCTTT CASSLEANTEAFF NA TRBV5-1 NA TRBJ1-1
TGTGCCAGCAGCTTGTTACAGAGGCGAGGGGAGCCCCAGCATTTT CASSLLQRRGEPQHF NA TRBV7-8 NA TRBJ1-5
TGTGCCAGCAGTTACTCTAGCGGCTTAGGGGAGACCCAGTACTTC CASSYSSGLGETQYF NA TRBV6-2/TRBV6-3 NA TRBJ2-5
TGTGCCAGCAGCAGGTGGGACAGGGGAGAGACCCAGTACTTC CASSRWDRGETQYF NA TRBV5-5 TRBD1 TRBJ2-5
TGTGCCAGCAGTGAGGGGAGGGGCCCCCGCTATGGCTACACCTTC CASSEGRGPRYGYTF NA TRBV25-1 NA TRBJ1-2
TGTGCCAGCAGCAACGTCTTGCGGCGGGGGTATTCCTACGAGCAGTACTTC CASSNVLRRGYSYEQYF NA TRBV7-9 TRBD2 TRBJ2-7
TGTGCCAGCAGCTTAGGCCAGGACAGGGAATTGTTTTTT CASSLGQDRELFF NA TRBV11-2 TRBD1 TRBJ1-4
TGCAGCGTTGAAGGGGGAAAGGGCTCGATCACTGAAGCTTTCTTT CSVEGGKGSITEAFF NA TRBV29-1 NA TRBJ1-1
TGTGCCAGTAGCCATAGAGGACAGGGCTATAATTCACCCCTCCACTTT CASSHRGQGYNSPLHF NA TRBV19 TRBD1 TRBJ1-6
TGTGCCAGTAGTGACATACATTCCTACGAGCAGTACTTC CASSDIHSYEQYF NA TRBV19 NA TRBJ2-7
TGTGCCAGCAGCTCTGGGACTAGTCCTGAGCAGTTCTTC CASSSGTSPEQFF NA TRBV7-3 TRBD2 TRBJ2-1
TGTGCCAGCAGCCGACTAGCGGGGGACAATGAGCAGTTCTTC CASSRLAGDNEQFF NA TRBV11-3 TRBD2 TRBJ2-1
TGCGCCAGCAGCCCTGGGGGTGGGCGATACTATGGCTACACCTTC CASSPGGGRYYGYTF NA TRBV4-3 NA TRBJ1-2
TGCGCCAGCAGCTTTGGGGGGAGGAACACTGAAGCTTTCTTT CASSFGGRNTEAFF once TRBV5-1 NA TRBJ1-1
TGTGCCAGTAGTATAGATCAGGGACTAGCGGGAGCCAATGAGCAGTTCTTC CASSIDQGLAGANEQFF NA TRBV19 TRBD2 TRBJ2-1
TGTGCCAGCAGTGTGTCTCCGGACACTGAAGCTTTCTTT CASSVSPDTEAFF NA TRBV6-4 NA TRBJ1-1
TGTGCCAGCAGCACTGCCGGGACAGGGATTGGAAACACCATATATTTT CASSTAGTGIGNTIYF NA TRBV3-1/TRBV3-2 TRBD1 TRBJ1-3
TGTGCCAGCAGTTTTAGTTCCCAGGTACATTTT CASSFSSQVHF NA TRBV28 NA TRBJ1-3
TGTGCCAGCAGCTTGCAGGAACCCTATGGCTACACCTTC CASSLQEPYGYTF NA TRBV7-2 NA TRBJ1-2
TGTGCCAGCAGCTTAGGGGACAATTCACCCCTCCACTTT CASSLGDNSPLHF NA TRBV11-3 NA TRBJ1-6
TGCGCCAGCAGCCCGTCCGGGACAAGGTCGTCCGAAAAACTGTTTTTT CASSPSGTRSSEKLFF NA TRBV4-3 NA TRBJ1-4
TGTGCCAGCAGCATCAGAGGCGGGGGACGATACCAAGAGACCCAGTACTTC CASSIRGGGRYQETQYF few TRBV5-4 TRBD2 TRBJ2-5
TGTGCCAGCAGTACCCTTCCCGGGGAGCTGTTTTTT CASSTLPGELFF NA TRBV28 NA TRBJ2-2
TGTGCCAGCAGTGATTCAGGGGGTGGTAACATTCAGTACTTC CASSDSGGGNIQYF NA TRBV2 TRBD1 TRBJ2-4
TGTGCCAGTAGTGGAAAAAGGGGGCGCCGTGAAAAACTGTTTTTT CASSGKRGRREKLFF NA TRBV19 TRBD1 TRBJ1-4
TGTGCCACCAGTGATTCGGGGGCCCCTCTCTATGGCTACACCTTC CATSDSGAPLYGYTF NA TRBV24-1 NA TRBJ1-2
TGTGCCAGCAGTTGGTCCAGCGGGACAACCGGGGAGCTGTTTTTT CASSWSSGTTGELFF NA TRBV27 NA TRBJ2-2
TGTGCCAGCAGCTTACGGAGGGGGGGCGTCGGGGAGCTGTTTTTT CASSLRRGGVGELFF once TRBV7-2 NA TRBJ2-2
TGTGCCATCAGCGAGGGCTACACCTTC CAISEGYTF NA TRBV10-3 NA TRBJ1-2
TGTGCCAGCAGCTTAGTGTCGGATAGCAATCAGCCCCAGCATTTT CASSLVSDSNQPQHF NA TRBV11-2 NA TRBJ1-5
TGTGCCAGTAGTGTAACTAGCGGCCTAGACTACGAGCAGTACTTC CASSVTSGLDYEQYF NA TRBV19 TRBD2 TRBJ2-7
TGTGCCAGCAGCAAACTCACTAGCGGGAGCAATGAGCAGTTCTTC CASSKLTSGSNEQFF once TRBV7-3 TRBD2 TRBJ2-1
TGTGCCAGCAGTCTTTTACAGGGAGGGGAGCAGTACTTC CASSLLQGGEQYF few TRBV12-3/TRBV12-4 NA TRBJ2-7
TGTGCCAGCAGCTTTAGCGGGGGGCCCTCTGGCACAGATACGCAGTATTTT CASSFSGGPSGTDTQYF NA TRBV7-2 TRBD2 TRBJ2-3
TGTGCCAGCAGTTTATACCGGGACAGACACACTGAAGCTTTCTTT CASSLYRDRHTEAFF NA TRBV27 TRBD1 TRBJ1-1
TGTGCCAGCAGTGAAGAAGGCGGGGGGACAGAGACCCAGTACTTC CASSEEGGGTETQYF NA TRBV6-4 TRBD2 TRBJ2-5
TGCGCCAGCAGCCAAGCCGGGACAGCTAACACTGAAGCTTTCTTT CASSQAGTANTEAFF NA TRBV4-1 TRBD1 TRBJ1-1
TGTGCCAGCAGCCATTCTAGCGGGGGAACCGGGGAGCTGTTTTTT CASSHSSGGTGELFF NA TRBV3-1/TRBV3-2 TRBD2 TRBJ2-2
TGCAGTGTACCAGGGGAACAGCCCCAGCATTTT CSVPGEQPQHF few TRBV20-1 NA TRBJ1-5
TGTGCCAGCAGCCAGACTAGCGGGGGGACCAATGAGCAGTTCTTC CASSQTSGGTNEQFF NA TRBV5-4 TRBD2 TRBJ2-1
TGTGCCAGCAGCTTAGGTTCTGTGAGCTCTGGAAACACCATATATTTT CASSLGSVSSGNTIYF few TRBV7-9 NA TRBJ1-3